This T cell receptor beta chain was identified during a study of blood T cell repertoires in COVID-19. Whole-study context: The samples span acute and convalescent COVID-19 from the United States, Italy and Spain. T cells, B-cell-depleted T cells, or PBMCs supplied cDNA or gDNA.

Methods used by the authors: From reference gene primer amplification, estimates of nucleated cell counts were derived. The data were produced by immunoSEQ multiplex PCR, yet TCRdb's version contains in-frame clones alone and is incomplete. V, J and clone size are those of that table, while D and trimming were read from the DNA. The sample includes about 670,000 clones, over 80% of them seen just once. Germline V gene data show CDR1 as LGHNA and CDR2 as YSLEER. The CDR3 loop spans 14 amino acids. Germline trimming cut 4 bases from V and 4 bases from J; bases unmatched to any gene: 2. The chain employs TRBV4-3 and TRBJ2-7, with 12 bases aligning to TRBD2. The TCR comes from a woman aged 18-30 years with acute or convalescent COVID-19. The sequenced material came from peripheral blood. This chain's CDR3 is CASSLGLAGYEQYF. For the CDR3, the DNA is TGCGCCAGCAGCCTCGGACTAGCGGGGTACGAGCAGTACTTC.